This T cell receptor beta chain was sequenced during a study of T and B cells in COVID-19 patients. Study-level results: In COVID-19 patients, T cell receptor beta variable and joining gene use was reportedly strongly skewed.

BIOMED2 TRB-A/B primer pools were used in multiplex TRB PCR. TCRdb re-derived calls from the multiplex PCR reads in MiXCR, one entry per CDR3 protein. The sample includes about 9,400 distinct CDR3 sequences, about 32% of them seen just once. Note on this clonotype: Its antigen is not known.

Deletions cut 2 bases from V and 1 base from J, with 6 bases between. The CDR3 consists of 13 residues. CDR1 DFQATT and CDR2 SNEGSKA come from the germline V gene (reference sequence). Each TRB amplification used about 250-550 ng of genomic DNA from blood. The rearrangement links TRBV20-1 to TRBJ1-5; D uncertain. The sample comprised blood. This TCR was sampled from a human donor who had recovered from COVID-19. The CDR3 sequence is CSARTTSNQPQHF. CDR3 bases: TGCAGTGCTAGAACGACGAGCAATCAGCCCCAGCATTTT.